This T cell receptor beta chain was retrieved from a study of vaccination and CD4 T cells after COVID-19. The V gene's germline CDR1 is KGHDR and CDR2 SFDVKD. Trimming at V came to 4 bases and at J to 1 base, leaving 6 bases not matched to a gene. This CDR3 contains 16 residues. The treatment: roughly 11-day PBMC culture with coronavirus spike peptide pools or control peptides (ViraFEST assay). Antigen-specific T cell expansion with peptide pools preceded TCR sequencing in the ViraFEST approach. Medium was half-exchanged with fresh IL-2 medium on days 3 and 7. The assay that was used to sequence DNA from cultured CD4+ T cells was the Oncomine TCR Beta short-read assay. TCRdb re-analysed the PCR reads in MiXCR, keeping a single row per CDR3 protein. The profile covers over 10,000 distinct CDR3 sequences, with approximately 60% appearing a single time and about 13% taken by the ten largest. As concerns this clonotype: Its antigen is unidentified.

This TCR derives from a human donor who had recovered from COVID-19. The genes are TRBV24-1 and TRBJ1-5, with 7 positions matching TRBD1. The source material was CD4+ T cells from blood, cultured in vitro. The CDR3 DNA sequence: TGTGCCACCAGTGACCACCGACAGGGAAGCAATCAGCCCCAGCATTTT. It specifies CATSDHRQGSNQPQHF.